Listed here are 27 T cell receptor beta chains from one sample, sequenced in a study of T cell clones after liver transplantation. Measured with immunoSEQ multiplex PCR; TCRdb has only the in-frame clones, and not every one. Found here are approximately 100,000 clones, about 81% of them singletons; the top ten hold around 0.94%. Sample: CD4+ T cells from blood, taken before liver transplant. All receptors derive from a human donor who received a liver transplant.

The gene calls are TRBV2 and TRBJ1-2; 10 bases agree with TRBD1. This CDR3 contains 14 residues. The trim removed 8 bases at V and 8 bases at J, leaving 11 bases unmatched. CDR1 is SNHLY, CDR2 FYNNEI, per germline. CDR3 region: CASHRHGQGVGYTF. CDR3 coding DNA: TGTGCCAGCCATCGGCACGGACAGGGGGTCGGCTACACCTTC.

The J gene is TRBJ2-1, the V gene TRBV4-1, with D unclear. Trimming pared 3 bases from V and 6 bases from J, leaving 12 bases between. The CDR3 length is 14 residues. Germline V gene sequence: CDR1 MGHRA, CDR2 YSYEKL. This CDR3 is CASSHEFSTNEQFF. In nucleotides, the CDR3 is TGCGCCAGCAGCCACGAATTCAGTACCAATGAGCAGTTCTTC.

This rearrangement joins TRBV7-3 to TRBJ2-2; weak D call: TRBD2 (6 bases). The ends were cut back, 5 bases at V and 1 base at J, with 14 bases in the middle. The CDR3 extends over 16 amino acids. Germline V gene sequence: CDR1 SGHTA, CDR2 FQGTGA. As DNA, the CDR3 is TGTGCCAGCAGCCCCCTGGGGGGAGTGAACACCGGGGAGCTGTTTTTT. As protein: CASSPLGGVNTGELFF.

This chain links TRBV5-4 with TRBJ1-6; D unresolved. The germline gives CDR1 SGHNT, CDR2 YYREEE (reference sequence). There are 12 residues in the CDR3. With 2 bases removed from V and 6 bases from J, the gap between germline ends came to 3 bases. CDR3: CASSFFNSPLHF. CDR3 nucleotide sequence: TGTGCCAGCAGCTTTTTTAATTCACCCCTCCACTTT.

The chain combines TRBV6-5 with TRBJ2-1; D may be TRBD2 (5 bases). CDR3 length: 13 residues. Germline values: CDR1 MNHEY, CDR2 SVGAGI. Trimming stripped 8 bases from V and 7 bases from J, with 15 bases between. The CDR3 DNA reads TGTGCCAGCCCCTACGAGGGCCTAAATGAGCAGTTCTTC. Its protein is CASPYEGLNEQFF.

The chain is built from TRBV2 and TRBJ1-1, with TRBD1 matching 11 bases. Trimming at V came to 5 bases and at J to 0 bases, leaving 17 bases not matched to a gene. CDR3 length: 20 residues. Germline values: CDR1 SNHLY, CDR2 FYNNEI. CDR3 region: CASSPAPRTGGRIMNTEAFF. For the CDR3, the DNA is TGTGCCAGCAGTCCGGCCCCTCGGACAGGGGGCCGTATAATGAACACTGAAGCTTTCTTT. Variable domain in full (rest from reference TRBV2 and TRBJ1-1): EPEVTQTPSHQVTQMGQEVILRCVPISNHLYFYWYRQILGQKVEFLVSFYNNEISEKSEIFDDQFSVERPDGSNFTLKIRSTKLEDSAMYFCASSPAPRTGGRIMNTEAFFGQGTRLTVV.

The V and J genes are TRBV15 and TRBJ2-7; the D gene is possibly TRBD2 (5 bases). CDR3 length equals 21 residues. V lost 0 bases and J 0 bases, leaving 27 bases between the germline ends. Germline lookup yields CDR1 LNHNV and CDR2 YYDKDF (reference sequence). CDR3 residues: CATSRDHWVARSRKSSYEQYF. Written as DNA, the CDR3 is TGTGCCACCAGCAGAGATCACTGGGTAGCGCGAAGCCGAAAGAGCTCCTACGAGCAGTACTTC.

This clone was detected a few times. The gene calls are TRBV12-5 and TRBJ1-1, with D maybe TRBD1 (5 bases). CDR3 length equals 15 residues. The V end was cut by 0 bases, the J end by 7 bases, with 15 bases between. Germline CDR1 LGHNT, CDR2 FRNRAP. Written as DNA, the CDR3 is TGTGCTAGTGGTTTGGTATGGGGGGGAACAGGTGAAGCTTTCTTT. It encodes CASGLVWGGTGEAFF. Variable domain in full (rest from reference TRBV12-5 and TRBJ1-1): DARVTQTPRHKVTEMGQEVTMRCQPILGHNTVFWYRQTMMQGLELLAYFRNRAPLDDSGMPKDRFSAEMPDATLATLKIQPSEPRDSAVYFCASGLVWGGTGEAFFGQGTRLTVV.

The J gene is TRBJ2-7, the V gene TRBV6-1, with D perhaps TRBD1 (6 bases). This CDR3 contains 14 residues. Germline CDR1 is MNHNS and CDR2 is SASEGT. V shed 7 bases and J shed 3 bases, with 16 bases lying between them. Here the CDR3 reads CASKTTGWDYEQYF. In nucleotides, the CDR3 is TGTGCCAGCAAAACAACAGGGTGGGACTACGAGCAGTACTTC.

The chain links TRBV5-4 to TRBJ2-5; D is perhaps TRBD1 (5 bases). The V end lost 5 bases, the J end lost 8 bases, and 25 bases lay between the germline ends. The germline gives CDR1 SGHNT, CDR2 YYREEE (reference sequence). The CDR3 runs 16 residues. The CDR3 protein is CASSTESQGPLSTQYF. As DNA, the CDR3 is TGTGCCAGCAGTACTGAATCTCAGGGCCCCTTATCTACCCAGTACTTC.

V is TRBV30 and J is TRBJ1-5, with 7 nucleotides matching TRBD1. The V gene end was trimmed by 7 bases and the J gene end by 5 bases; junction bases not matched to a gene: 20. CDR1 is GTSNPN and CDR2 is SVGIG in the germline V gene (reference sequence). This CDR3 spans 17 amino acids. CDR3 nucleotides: TGTGCCTCAACAGGAACAGGGGCCGCACGAGTAGATCAGCCCCAGCATTTT. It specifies CASTGTGAARVDQPQHF.

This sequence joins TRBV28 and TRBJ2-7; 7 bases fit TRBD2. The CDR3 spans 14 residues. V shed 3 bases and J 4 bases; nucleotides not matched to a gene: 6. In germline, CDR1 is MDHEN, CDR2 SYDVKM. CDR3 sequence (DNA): TGTGCCAGCAGTTTGGCGGGAGCTAAATACGAGCAGTACTTC. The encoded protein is CASSLAGAKYEQYF.

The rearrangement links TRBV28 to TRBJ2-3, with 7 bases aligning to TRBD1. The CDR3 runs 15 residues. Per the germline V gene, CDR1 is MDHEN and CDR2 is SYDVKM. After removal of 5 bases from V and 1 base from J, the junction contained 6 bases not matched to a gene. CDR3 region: CASSPRDRRTDTQYF. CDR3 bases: TGTGCCAGCAGTCCCCGGGACAGACGCACAGATACGCAGTATTTT.

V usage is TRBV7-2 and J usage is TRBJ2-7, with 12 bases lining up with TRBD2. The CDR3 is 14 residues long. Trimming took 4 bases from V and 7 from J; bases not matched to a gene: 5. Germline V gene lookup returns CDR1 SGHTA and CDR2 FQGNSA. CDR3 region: CASSWTSGAREQYF. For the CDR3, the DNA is TGTGCCAGCAGCTGGACTAGCGGGGCTCGGGAGCAGTACTTC.

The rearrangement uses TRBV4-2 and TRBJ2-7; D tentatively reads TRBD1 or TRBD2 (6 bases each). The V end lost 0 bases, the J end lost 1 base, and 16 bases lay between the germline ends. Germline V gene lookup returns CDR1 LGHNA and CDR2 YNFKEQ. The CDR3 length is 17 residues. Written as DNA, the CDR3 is TGTGCCAGCAGCCAAGACGGGGGCACAGGGCAGTCCTACGAGCAGTACTTC. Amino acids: CASSQDGGTGQSYEQYF.

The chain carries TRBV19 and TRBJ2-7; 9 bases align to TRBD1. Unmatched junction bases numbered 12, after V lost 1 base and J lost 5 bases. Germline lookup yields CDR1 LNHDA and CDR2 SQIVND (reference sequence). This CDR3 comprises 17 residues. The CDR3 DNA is TGTGCCAGTAGTATAGCCATCCGGACAGGGGTCTCGGACGAGCAGTACTTC. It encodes CASSIAIRTGVSDEQYF.

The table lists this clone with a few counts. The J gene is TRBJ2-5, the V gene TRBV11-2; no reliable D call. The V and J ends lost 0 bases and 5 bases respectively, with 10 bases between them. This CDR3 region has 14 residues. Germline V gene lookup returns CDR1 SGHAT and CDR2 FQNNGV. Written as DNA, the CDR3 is TGTGCCAGCAGCTTAGATCGGTTTGGGGAGACCCAGTACTTC. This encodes CASSLDRFGETQYF.

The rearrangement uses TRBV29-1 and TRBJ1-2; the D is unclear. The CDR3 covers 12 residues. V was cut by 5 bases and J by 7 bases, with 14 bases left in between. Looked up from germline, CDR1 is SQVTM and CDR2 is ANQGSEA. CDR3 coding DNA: TGCAGCGTTAGTAGTGAGGCTAGTGGCTACACCTTC. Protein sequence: CSVSSEASGYTF. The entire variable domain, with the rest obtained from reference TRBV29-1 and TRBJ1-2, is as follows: SAVISQKPSRDICQRGTSLTIQCQVDSQVTMMFWYRQQPGQSLTLIATANQGSEATYESGFVIDKFPISRPNLTFSTLTVSNMSPEDSSIYLCSVSSEASGYTFGSGTRLTVV.

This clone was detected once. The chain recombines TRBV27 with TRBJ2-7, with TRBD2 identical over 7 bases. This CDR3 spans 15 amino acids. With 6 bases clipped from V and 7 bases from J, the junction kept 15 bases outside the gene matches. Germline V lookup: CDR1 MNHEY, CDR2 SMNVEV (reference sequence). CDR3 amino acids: CASRGSGLPREEQYF. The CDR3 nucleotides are TGTGCCAGCAGGGGTAGCGGGCTCCCGCGGGAGGAGCAGTACTTC.

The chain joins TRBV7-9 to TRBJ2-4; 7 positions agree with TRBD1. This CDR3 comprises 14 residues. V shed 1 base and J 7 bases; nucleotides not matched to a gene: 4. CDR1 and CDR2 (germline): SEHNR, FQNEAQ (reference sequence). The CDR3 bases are TGTGCCAGCAGCTTAGACAGGGGCGGCAACATTCAGTACTTC. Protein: CASSLDRGGNIQYF.

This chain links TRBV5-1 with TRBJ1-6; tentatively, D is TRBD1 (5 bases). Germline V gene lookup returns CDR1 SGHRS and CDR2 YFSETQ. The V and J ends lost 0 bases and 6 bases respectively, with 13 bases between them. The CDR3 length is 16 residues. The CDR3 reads CASSLGQGLGNSPLHF. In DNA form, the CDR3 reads TGCGCCAGCAGCTTGGGTCAGGGTCTAGGTAATTCACCCCTCCACTTT.

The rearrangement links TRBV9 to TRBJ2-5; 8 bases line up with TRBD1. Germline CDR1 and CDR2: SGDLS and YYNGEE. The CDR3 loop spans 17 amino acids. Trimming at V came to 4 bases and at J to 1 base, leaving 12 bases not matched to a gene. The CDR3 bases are TGTGCCAGCAGCACAATCCATCTCGACAGGGGCCAAGAGACCCAGTACTTC. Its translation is CASSTIHLDRGQETQYF. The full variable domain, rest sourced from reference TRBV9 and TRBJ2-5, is DSGVTQTPKHLITATGQRVTLRCSPRSGDLSVYWYQQSLDQGLQFLIQYYNGEERAKGNILERFSAQQFPDLHSELNLSSLELGDSALYFCASSTIHLDRGQETQYFGPGTRLLVL.

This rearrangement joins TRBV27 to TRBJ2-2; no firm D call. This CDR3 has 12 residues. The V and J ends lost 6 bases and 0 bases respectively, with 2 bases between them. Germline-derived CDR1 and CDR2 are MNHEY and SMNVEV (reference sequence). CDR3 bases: TGTGCCAGCAGGACGAACACCGGGGAGCTGTTTTTT. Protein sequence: CASRTNTGELFF.

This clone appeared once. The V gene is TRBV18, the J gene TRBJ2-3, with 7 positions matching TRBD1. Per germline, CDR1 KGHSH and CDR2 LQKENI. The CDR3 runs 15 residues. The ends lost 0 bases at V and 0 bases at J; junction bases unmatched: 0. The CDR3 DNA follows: TGTGCCAGCTCACCACCGGGACAGAGCACAGATACGCAGTATTTT. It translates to CASSPPGQSTDTQYF.

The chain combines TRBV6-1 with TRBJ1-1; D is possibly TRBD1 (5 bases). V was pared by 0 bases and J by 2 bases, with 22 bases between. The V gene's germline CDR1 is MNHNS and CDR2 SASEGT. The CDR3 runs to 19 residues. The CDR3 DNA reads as TGTGCCAGCAGTGAAGCAGTTTCTGGACAACTGAGGGCTAACACTGAAGCTTTCTTT. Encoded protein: CASSEAVSGQLRANTEAFF.

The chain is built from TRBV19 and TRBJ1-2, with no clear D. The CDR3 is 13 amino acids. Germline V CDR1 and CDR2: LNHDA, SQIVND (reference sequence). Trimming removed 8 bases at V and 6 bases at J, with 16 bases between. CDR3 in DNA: TGTGCCAGTCTAGGACGGAGAGAGAATGGCTACACCTTC. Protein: CASLGRRENGYTF.

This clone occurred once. This CDR3 is CASSQEPSGGSDTQYF. CDR3 bases: TGCGCCAGCAGCCAAGAGCCTAGCGGGGGTTCAGATACGCAGTATTTT. The chain is built from TRBV4-3 and TRBJ2-3, with 10 bases that match TRBD2. Unmatched junction bases numbered 4, after V lost 0 bases and J lost 4 bases. Germline CDR1 reads LGHNA; CDR2 reads YSLEER. This CDR3 is built from 16 residues.